The 7 T cell receptor beta chains listed next were all sequenced from one sample in a study of shared T cell receptors in the human thymus. TCRdb's table, derived via immunoSEQ multiplex PCR, lists solely in-frame clones and lacks some. Of approximately 490,000 clones listed, 78% are singletons. A further study also used this sample, focusing on human thymus T cells.

The sequenced material came from thymocytes. The receptor set was obtained from a boy under three years old with a congenital heart defect.

The chain uses TRBV28 and TRBJ2-7; possible D gene TRBD2, 6 bases. This CDR3 has 18 amino acids. Germline values: CDR1 MDHEN, CDR2 SYDVKM. V was cut by 5 bases and J by 3 bases, with 26 bases left in between. This CDR3 reads CASSPFGLERAGLYEQYF. CDR3 sequence (DNA): TGTGCCAGCAGTCCTTTTGGACTTGAGCGGGCGGGACTCTACGAGCAGTACTTC.

The J gene is TRBJ1-4, the V gene TRBV19, with 12 bases identical to TRBD1. CDR1 and CDR2 from the germline V gene are LNHDA and SQIVND (reference sequence). CDR3 size: 19 residues. The ends lost 5 bases at V and 0 bases at J; junction bases unmatched: 10. The CDR3 here is CASSGGTGGLSATNEKLFF. The CDR3 coding sequence is TGTGCCAGTAGTGGAGGGACAGGGGGCCTATCTGCAACTAATGAAAAACTGTTTTTT.

V and J are TRBV5-1 and TRBJ2-2; 7 bases align to TRBD1. Looked up from germline, CDR1 is SGHRS and CDR2 is YFSETQ. This CDR3 contains 15 residues. V shed 0 bases and J 3 bases; nucleotides not matched to a gene: 2. The CDR3 DNA is TGCGCCAGCAGCTTGGGACAGGGAGACACCGGGGAGCTGTTTTTT. Encoded protein: CASSLGQGDTGELFF. The full variable domain, rest sourced from reference TRBV5-1 and TRBJ2-2, is KAGVTQTPRYLIKTRGQQVTLSCSPISGHRSVSWYQQTPGQGLQFLFEYFSETQRNKGNFPGRFSGRQFSNSRSEMNVSTLELGDSALYLCASSLGQGDTGELFFGEGSRLTVL.

This clone was picked up a small number of times. The V call is TRBV30, the J call TRBJ2-3; TRBD2 agrees at 10 bases. The CDR3 spans 19 residues. CDR1 and CDR2 (germline): GTSNPN, SVGIG (reference sequence). With 0 bases clipped from V and 4 bases from J, the junction kept 16 bases outside the gene matches. The CDR3 nucleotides read TGTGCCTGGAGTGTCCGGGTGGCTAGCGGGAGTGTGAGGGCAGATACGCAGTATTTT. This encodes CAWSVRVASGSVRADTQYF.

The count of this clone is one. The chain employs TRBV4-3 and TRBJ2-2, with D perhaps TRBD2 (7 bases). Germline CDR1 and CDR2: LGHNA and YSLEER. CDR3 length: 17 amino acids. The V gene lost 0 bases and the J gene lost 6 bases, with 17 bases spanning the gap. The CDR3 sequence is CASSQDRGGRGPGELFF. The CDR3 nucleotides are TGCGCCAGCAGCCAAGATAGGGGGGGGAGAGGGCCCGGGGAGCTGTTTTTT.

The chain is built from TRBV25-1 and TRBJ1-5; TRBD1 aligns across 7 bases. J gave up 7 bases and V 3 bases, and 12 bases lay outside the gene matches. This CDR3 region has 16 residues. The germline CDR1 and CDR2 sequences are MGHDK and SYGVNS. In nucleotides, the CDR3 is TGTGCCAGCAGTGAGGGGGGACAGAGTCCTTCGCAGCCCCAGCATTTT. As protein: CASSEGGQSPSQPQHF.

V usage is TRBV4-3 and J usage is TRBJ1-2; TRBD1 might be the D (6 bases). The CDR3 has 15 amino acids. Germline V gene lookup returns CDR1 LGHNA and CDR2 YSLEER. Trimming left V 0 bases short and J 4 bases short, with 12 bases between. The CDR3 here is CASSQDGGGLYGYTF. CDR3 bases: TGCGCCAGCAGCCAAGATGGCGGGGGGCTCTATGGCTACACCTTC.